The next 17 T cell receptor beta chains were all read from a single sample in a study of Tregs in tolerant kidney transplant recipients. TCRdb's table, derived via immunoSEQ multiplex PCR, lists solely in-frame clones and lacks some. The sample gives 100,000 to 130,000 clones, 90% of which show up once; 0.3% to 0.4% is in the top ten. Sample: CD4+ T cells from blood, taken before the transplant. The source of these receptors is a human donor who received a combined kidney and bone marrow transplant.

This chain joins TRBV7-2 and TRBJ1-4; 7 bases map to TRBD1. J gave up 4 bases and V 1 base, and 3 bases lay outside the gene matches. The CDR3 extends over 15 amino acids. Germline V gives CDR1 SGHTA, CDR2 FQGNSA. The CDR3 loop reads CASSLGTGLNEKLFF. CDR3 in DNA: TGTGCCAGCAGCTTAGGGACAGGCCTTAATGAAAAACTGTTTTTT.

This chain joins TRBV18 and TRBJ1-1, with TRBD1 identical over 7 bases. The CDR3 totals 12 residues. J was trimmed by 5 bases and V by 6 bases; bases with no gene match: 3. Germline V gene data show CDR1 as KGHSH and CDR2 as LQKENI. The CDR3 DNA is TGTGCCAGCTCCAGGGGGGAAACTGAAGCTTTCTTT. Protein sequence: CASSRGETEAFF.

The chain couples TRBV30 to TRBJ1-1, with a weak D call TRBD1 (5 bases). V was shortened by 4 bases and J by 4 bases, with 16 bases between the two germline ends. CDR3 length: 14 residues. The germline V gene encodes CDR1 GTSNPN and CDR2 SVGIG (reference sequence). CDR3: CAWKPTEWGTEAFF. The CDR3 DNA sequence: TGTGCCTGGAAACCGACAGAATGGGGCACTGAAGCTTTCTTT.

The V and J genes are TRBV29-1 and TRBJ2-1, with D perhaps TRBD2 (6 bases). The CDR3 is made up of 14 amino acids. V was clipped by 4 bases and J by 5 bases, with 15 bases between them. Germline CDR1 SQVTM, CDR2 ANQGSEA. Here the CDR3 reads CSVGLAGWNNEQFF. The CDR3, as DNA: TGCAGCGTTGGTTTGGCGGGGTGGAACAATGAGCAGTTCTTC.

The chain uses TRBV9 and TRBJ2-1, with 10 bases matching TRBD2. This CDR3 has 18 residues. The junction had 10 bases not matched to a gene; V was cut back by 2 bases and J by 2 bases. CDR1 is SGDLS, CDR2 YYNGEE, per germline. CDR3 sequence: CASSVGAGGPVPYNEQFF. The CDR3 DNA is TGTGCCAGCAGCGTCGGAGCGGGGGGGCCCGTACCCTACAATGAGCAGTTCTTC.

In this sample, this clone turned up once. This chain uses TRBV19 with TRBJ1-1; 7 bases are a match to TRBD1. The ends lost 4 bases at V and 6 bases at J; junction bases unmatched: 20. Germline lookup yields CDR1 LNHDA and CDR2 SQIVND (reference sequence). The CDR3 has 18 residues. Here the CDR3 DNA reads TGTGCCAGTAGTACACGCACAGGGGCCTGGAAGGAGACCGCTGAAGCTTTCTTT. This codes for CASSTRTGAWKETAEAFF.

CDR3 in DNA: TGTGCCAGTACTCCGGGACAGGGCCTCTCCCTATATGGCTACACCTTC. It translates to CASTPGQGLSLYGYTF. This chain joins TRBV19 and TRBJ1-2, with TRBD1 matching 9 bases. CDR3 length: 16 residues. J was trimmed by 5 bases and V by 7 bases; bases with no gene match: 14. CDR1 LNHDA and CDR2 SQIVND come from the germline V gene (reference sequence).

The chain links TRBV4-2 to TRBJ2-5, with 10 bases fitting TRBD2. The germline CDR1 and CDR2 sequences are LGHNA and YNFKEQ. Germline trimming cut 1 base from V and 1 base from J; bases unmatched to any gene: 9. The length of the CDR3 is 18 residues. In DNA, the CDR3 is TGTGCCAGCAGCCAAGGGTTGCCTAGCGGGGGTTTCCAAGAGACCCAGTACTTC. This encodes CASSQGLPSGGFQETQYF.

The chain employs TRBV19 and TRBJ1-5; 7 positions match TRBD1. CDR3 length equals 15 residues. V lost 10 bases, J lost 4 bases, and 13 bases stayed unmatched. Germline lookup yields CDR1 LNHDA and CDR2 SQIVND (reference sequence). CDR3 residues: CATLAQDRRNQPQHF. CDR3 nucleotides: TGTGCCACTCTCGCCCAGGACAGGCGGAATCAGCCCCAGCATTTT.

The rearrangement joins TRBV10-3 to TRBJ2-2; the match to TRBD2 covers 11 bases. V trimming: 8 bases; J trimming: 6 bases; junction bases outside the gene matches: 8. Germline CDR1 and CDR2: ENHRY and SYGVKD. The length of the CDR3 is 15 residues. This CDR3 is CAIRPASGRSGELFF. The CDR3, as DNA: TGTGCCATCCGCCCGGCTAGCGGGAGGTCCGGGGAGCTGTTTTTT.

This clone was seen a single time. The gene calls are TRBV30 and TRBJ2-5; D is perhaps TRBD2 (5 bases). The V gene lost 0 bases and the J gene lost 5 bases, with 22 bases spanning the gap. CDR1 GTSNPN and CDR2 SVGIG come from the germline V gene (reference sequence). The CDR3 sequence is 17 residues long. In nucleotides, the CDR3 is TGTGCCTGGAGTGTACAACTATGGGCGGTTGAGCGGGAGACCCAGTACTTC. Translated, it gives CAWSVQLWAVERETQYF.

The V gene is TRBV9, the J gene TRBJ2-2, with D hard to call. V lost 0 bases and J lost 4, with 7 bases in between. CDR1 and CDR2 (germline): SGDLS, YYNGEE. The CDR3 spans 14 residues. The DNA of the CDR3 is TGTGCCAGCAGCGTAGTTGGCTCCACCGGGGAGCTGTTTTTT. Its protein is CASSVVGSTGELFF.

J is TRBJ1-1 and V is TRBV28; 7 bases are shared with TRBD1. The CDR3 contains 13 residues. The germline gives CDR1 MDHEN, CDR2 SYDVKM. V lost 2 bases to trimming and J lost 7 bases; unmatched junction nucleotides: 4. As DNA, the CDR3 is TGTGCCAGCAGTTTAAGCGACAGGGTTGAAGCTTTCTTT. Translated, it gives CASSLSDRVEAFF.

The chain employs TRBV2 and TRBJ1-5; 7 positions agree with TRBD1. J lost 1 base, V lost 4 bases, and 4 bases had no gene match. Germline V gene lookup returns CDR1 SNHLY and CDR2 FYNNEI. The CDR3 covers 15 residues. The chain's CDR3 is CASSVEDRSNQPQHF. CDR3 DNA: TGTGCCAGCAGTGTCGAGGACAGGAGCAATCAGCCCCAGCATTTT.

The V and J genes are TRBV29-1 and TRBJ1-1; a possible D gene is TRBD1 (6 bases). The CDR3 is 13 residues long. The V end was cut by 0 bases, the J end by 9 bases, with 14 bases between. From germline, CDR1 is SQVTM and CDR2 ANQGSEA. The CDR3 nucleotides are TGCAGCGTTGAAGACGCGCAGGGGATCCAAGCTTTCTTT. Its protein product is CSVEDAQGIQAFF.

V and J are TRBV7-6 and TRBJ2-7, with 12 bases that match TRBD1. Trimming took 5 bases from V and 6 from J; bases not matched to a gene: 5. Germline lookup yields CDR1 SGHVS and CDR2 FNYEAQ. CDR3 length: 14 amino acids. CDR3 in amino acids: CASSRGQGAFEQYF. In nucleotides, the CDR3 is TGTGCCAGCAGCCGGGGACAGGGGGCGTTCGAGCAGTACTTC.

The chain links TRBV2 to TRBJ2-1; TRBD1 might be the D (5 bases). Germline V gene sequence: CDR1 SNHLY, CDR2 FYNNEI. The V end lost 5 bases, the J end lost 7 bases, and 9 bases lay between the germline ends. This CDR3 spans 12 amino acids. The CDR3: CASSTTGNEQFF. The CDR3 DNA follows: TGTGCCAGCAGTACCACAGGTAATGAGCAGTTCTTC.